This TCR beta chain was recovered during a study of OX40 agonist ivuxolimab in advanced cancers. The table came from immunoSEQ multiplex PCR; TCRdb's copy has only in-frame clones and leaves some out. The data hold 55,000 to 70,000 clones, with 80% to 90% observed a single time. The CDR3 sequence is 18 residues long. V was pared by 6 bases and J by 5 bases, with 15 bases of the junction left unmatched. Germline V gene data show CDR1 as SGHAT and CDR2 as FQDESV (reference sequence). This TCR was recovered from an adult with an advanced solid tumor such as melanoma, head and neck, liver or kidney cancer. J is TRBJ2-3 and V is TRBV11-1; 12 nucleotides agree with TRBD2. The material sequenced was CD4+ or CD8+ T cells sorted from blood, taken in a trial of the OX40 agonist ivuxolimab. The CDR3: CASSSPLPSGREKDTQYF. CDR3 DNA: TGTGCCAGCAGTTCACCCCTCCCTAGCGGGAGGGAGAAAGATACGCAGTATTTT.